This T cell receptor beta chain was sequenced during a study of blood T cell repertoires in COVID-19. Some clones are missing from TCRdb's copy, which holds only in-frame ones; the method was immunoSEQ multiplex PCR. Of a few hundred thousand clones in the sample, 80% to 90% were seen once. This clone came up a few times. The receptor was isolated from a woman aged 40 to 50 with acute COVID-19. The source material was PBMCs or T cells enriched from blood (not recorded which).

CDR3 in amino acids: CASSEVRGLAGGAYEQYF. Written as DNA, the CDR3 is TGTGCCAGCAGTGAAGTTCGGGGGCTAGCGGGAGGGGCCTACGAGCAGTACTTC. The chain links TRBV6-1 to TRBJ2-7, with 12 bases that match TRBD2. The germline gives CDR1 MNHNS, CDR2 SASEGT. This CDR3 is built from 18 residues. V lost 1 base and J lost 2; bases outside the gene matches: 9.